The source of this T cell receptor beta chain is a study of blood T cell repertoires in COVID-19. From germline, CDR1 is KGHSH and CDR2 LQKENI. The CDR3 has 12 amino acids. V lost 11 bases to trimming and J lost 0 bases, with 8 bases between them. The table came from immunoSEQ multiplex PCR; TCRdb's copy has only in-frame clones and leaves some out. The repertoire holds a few hundred thousand clones, with about 90% as singletons. This TCR was sampled from a woman in her 50s with acute or convalescent COVID-19. The V and J genes are TRBV18 and TRBJ1-3; D uncertain. Sequencing used peripheral blood. Here the CDR3 reads CAAESSGNTIYF. Written as DNA, the CDR3 is TGTGCCGCGGAGAGCTCTGGAAACACCATATATTTT.